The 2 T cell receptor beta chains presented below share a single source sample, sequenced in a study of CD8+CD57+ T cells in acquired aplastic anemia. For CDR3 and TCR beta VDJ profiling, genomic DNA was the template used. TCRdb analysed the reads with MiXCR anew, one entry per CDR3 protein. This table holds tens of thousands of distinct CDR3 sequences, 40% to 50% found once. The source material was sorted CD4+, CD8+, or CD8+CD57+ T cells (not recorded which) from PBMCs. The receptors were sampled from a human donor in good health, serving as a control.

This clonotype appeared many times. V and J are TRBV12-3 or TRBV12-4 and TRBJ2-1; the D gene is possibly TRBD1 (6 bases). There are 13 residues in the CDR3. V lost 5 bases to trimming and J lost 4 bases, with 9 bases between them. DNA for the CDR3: TGTGCCAGCAGTATGGGGGCTTACAATGAGCAGTTCTTC. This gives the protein CASSMGAYNEQFF.

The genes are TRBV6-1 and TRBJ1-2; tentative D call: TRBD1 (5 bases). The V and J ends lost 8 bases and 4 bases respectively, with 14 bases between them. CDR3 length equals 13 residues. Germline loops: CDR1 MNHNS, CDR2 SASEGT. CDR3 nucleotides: TGTGCCAGCCGGAACCCGGGGGTCTATGGCTACACCTTC. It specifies CASRNPGVYGYTF.